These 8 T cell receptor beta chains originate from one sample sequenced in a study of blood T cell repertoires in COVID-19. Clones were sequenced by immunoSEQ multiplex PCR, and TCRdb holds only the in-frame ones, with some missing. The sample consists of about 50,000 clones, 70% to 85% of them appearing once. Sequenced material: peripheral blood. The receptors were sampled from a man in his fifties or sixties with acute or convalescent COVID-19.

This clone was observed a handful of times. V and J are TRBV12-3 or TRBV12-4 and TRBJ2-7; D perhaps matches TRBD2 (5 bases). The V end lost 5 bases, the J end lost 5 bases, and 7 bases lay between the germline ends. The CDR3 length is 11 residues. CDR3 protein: CASSRLNEQYF. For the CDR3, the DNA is TGTGCCAGCAGTCGACTAAACGAGCAGTACTTC.

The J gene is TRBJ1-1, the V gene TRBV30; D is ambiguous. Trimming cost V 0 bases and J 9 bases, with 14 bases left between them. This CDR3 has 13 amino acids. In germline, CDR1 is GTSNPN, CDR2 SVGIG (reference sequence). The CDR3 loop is CAWSVLGTNQAFF. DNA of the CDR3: TGTGCCTGGAGTGTTTTGGGCACCAATCAAGCTTTCTTT.

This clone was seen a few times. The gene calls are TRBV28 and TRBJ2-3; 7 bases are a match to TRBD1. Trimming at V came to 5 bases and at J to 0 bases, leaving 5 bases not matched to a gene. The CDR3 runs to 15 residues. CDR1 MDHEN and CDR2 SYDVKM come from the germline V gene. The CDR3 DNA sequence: TGTGCCAGCAGTGATACAGGGGCTAGCACAGATACGCAGTATTTT. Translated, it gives CASSDTGASTDTQYF.

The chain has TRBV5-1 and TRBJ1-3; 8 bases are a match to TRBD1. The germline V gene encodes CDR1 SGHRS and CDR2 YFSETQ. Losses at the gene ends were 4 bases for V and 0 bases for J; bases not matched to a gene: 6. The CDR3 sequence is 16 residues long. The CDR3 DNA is TGCGCCAGCAGCGAAGGACAGGGTACCTCTGGAAACACCATATATTTT. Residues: CASSEGQGTSGNTIYF. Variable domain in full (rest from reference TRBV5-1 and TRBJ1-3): KAGVTQTPRYLIKTRGQQVTLSCSPISGHRSVSWYQQTPGQGLQFLFEYFSETQRNKGNFPGRFSGRQFSNSRSEMNVSTLELGDSALYLCASSEGQGTSGNTIYFGEGSWLTVV.

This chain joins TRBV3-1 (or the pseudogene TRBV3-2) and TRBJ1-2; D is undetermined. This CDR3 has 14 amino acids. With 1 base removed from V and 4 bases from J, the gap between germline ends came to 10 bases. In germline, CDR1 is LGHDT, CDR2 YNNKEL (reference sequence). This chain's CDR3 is CASSQASQSYGYTF. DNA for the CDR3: TGTGCCAGCAGCCAAGCTTCTCAGTCCTATGGCTACACCTTC.

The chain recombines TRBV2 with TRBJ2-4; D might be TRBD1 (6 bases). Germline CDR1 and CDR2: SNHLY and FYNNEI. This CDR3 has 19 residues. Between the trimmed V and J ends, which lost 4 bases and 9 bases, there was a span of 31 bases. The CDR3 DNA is TGTGCCAGCAGTGGAAGATCAGGACAGACACTATGGGCCAAGGGCATTCAGTACTTC. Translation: CASSGRSGQTLWAKGIQYF.

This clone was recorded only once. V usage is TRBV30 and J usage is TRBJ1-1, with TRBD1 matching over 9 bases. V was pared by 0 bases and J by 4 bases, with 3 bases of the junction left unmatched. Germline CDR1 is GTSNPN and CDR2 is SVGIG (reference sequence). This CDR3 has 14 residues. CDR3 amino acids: CAWSVGTGITEAFF. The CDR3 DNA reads TGTGCCTGGAGTGTAGGGACAGGGATCACTGAAGCTTTCTTT. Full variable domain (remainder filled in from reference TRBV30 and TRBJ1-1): SQTIHQWPATLVQPVGSPLSLECTVEGTSNPNLYWYRQAAGRGLQLLFYSVGIGQISSEVPQNLSASRPQDRQFILSSKKLLLSDSGFYLCAWSVGTGITEAFFGQGTRLTVV.

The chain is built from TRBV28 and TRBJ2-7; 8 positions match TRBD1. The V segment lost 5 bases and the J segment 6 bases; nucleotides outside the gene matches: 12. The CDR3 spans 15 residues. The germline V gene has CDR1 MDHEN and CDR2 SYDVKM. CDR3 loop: CASSTPTGVSPEQYF. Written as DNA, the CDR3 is TGTGCCAGCAGTACCCCGACAGGGGTTAGCCCCGAGCAGTACTTC.